This entry lists 14 T cell receptor beta chains sequenced from one sample in a study of identical twins. TCRdb recomputed calls from the 5' RACE reads with MiXCR, one row per CDR3 protein. The sample has over 250,000 distinct CDR3 sequences; 8% to 9.5% are singletons. The data also belong to a second study, concerning yellow fever vaccine responses in identical twins.

The sequenced material came from CD8+ T cells sorted from blood. The receptor set was obtained from a woman between 18 and 29 years old in good health.

The sample holds many counts of this clonotype. V and J are TRBV27 and TRBJ2-2; D is unclear. The CDR3 totals 13 residues. Trimming stripped 6 bases from V and 6 bases from J, with 11 bases between. The germline gives CDR1 MNHEY, CDR2 SMNVEV (reference sequence). The chain's CDR3 is CASSPHLAGELFF. For the CDR3, the DNA is TGTGCCAGCAGCCCCCACCTGGCCGGGGAGCTGTTTTTT.

This clonotype has at least ten counts. The V call is TRBV20-1, the J call TRBJ2-3; D is unresolved. The CDR3 is made up of 14 amino acids. Germline CDR1 DFQATT, CDR2 SNEGSKA (reference sequence). The V and J ends lost 6 bases and 4 bases respectively, with 17 bases between them. The CDR3, as DNA: TGCAGTGCCTTTCCGGACGTGACGCCAGATACGCAGTATTTT. It codes for CSAFPDVTPDTQYF.

The J gene is TRBJ1-2, the V gene TRBV6-1; D gene ambiguous. V lost 6 bases, J lost 2 bases, and 13 bases lay in between. Germline V gene data show CDR1 as MNHNS and CDR2 as SASEGT. The CDR3 length is 14 residues. CDR3 protein: CASRPGRGNYGYTF. In DNA form, the CDR3 reads TGTGCCAGCAGACCCGGACGGGGAAACTATGGCTACACCTTC.

This clonotype was counted ten times or more. The CDR3 region has the DNA TGTGCCAGCAGTTCGCCTGGGGAGAACACCGGGGAGCTGTTTTTT. As protein: CASSSPGENTGELFF. The chain is built from TRBV28 and TRBJ2-2; the D is unclear. The CDR3 is 15 amino acids. The V end lost 4 bases, the J end lost 1 base, and 10 bases lay between the germline ends. Germline loops: CDR1 MDHEN, CDR2 SYDVKM.

The CDR3 here is CASSSMGAGLRYNEQFF. The CDR3 nucleotides are TGTGCCAGCAGTTCCATGGGAGCGGGGTTACGCTACAATGAGCAGTTCTTC. V usage is TRBV25-1 and J usage is TRBJ2-1; TRBD2 aligns across 7 bases. CDR3 length: 17 residues. CDR1 is MGHDK and CDR2 is SYGVNS in the germline V gene. The junction had 13 bases not matched to a gene; V was cut back by 5 bases and J by 3 bases.

V gene TRBV4-3 combines with J gene TRBJ2-7; D not resolved. CDR1 LGHNA and CDR2 YSLEER come from the germline V gene. Trimming took 2 bases from V and 2 from J, leaving 13 bases between them. The CDR3 is made up of 15 amino acids. The CDR3 region has the DNA TGCGCCAGCAGCCAAACGCTAGACGTGGCCTACGAGCAGTACTTC. Protein: CASSQTLDVAYEQYF.

This clonotype was seen a few times. V gene TRBV20-1 combines with J gene TRBJ2-7, with D possibly being TRBD2 (6 bases). CDR1 is DFQATT, CDR2 SNEGSKA, per germline (reference sequence). Trimming shortened V by 1 base and J by 2 bases, and 9 bases separated the two germline ends. The CDR3 contains 13 residues. CDR3 DNA sequence: TGCAGTGCTAGAGTCGTAGCGGCCTACGAGCAGTACTTC. Protein sequence: CSARVVAAYEQYF.

This clonotype was detected a few times. The CDR3 here is CASSLGGDTIYF. As DNA, the CDR3 is TGTGCCAGCAGCCTTGGGGGGGACACCATATATTTT. The gene calls are TRBV28 and TRBJ1-3, with D possibly being TRBD1 (5 bases). CDR1 and CDR2 from the germline V gene are MDHEN and SYDVKM. V lost 6 bases to trimming and J lost 8 bases, with 11 bases between them. This CDR3 spans 12 amino acids.

This clonotype was counted many times. The chain employs TRBV29-1 and TRBJ2-2, with a weak D call TRBD1 (6 bases). Germline loops: CDR1 SQVTM, CDR2 ANQGSEA. The CDR3 is made up of 14 amino acids. Trimming stripped 5 bases from V and 0 bases from J, with 10 bases between. DNA for the CDR3: TGCAGCGTTTTAGGACAGACGAACACCGGGGAGCTGTTTTTT. Amino acids: CSVLGQTNTGELFF.

Comments on this clonotype: Since a much larger clone is just one base distant, this may be a read error. CDR3 in DNA: TGTGCCAGCGGCGGAGCAGACAGGCCCTACGAGCAGTACTTC. This codes for CASGGADRPYEQYF. This chain connects TRBV9 to TRBJ2-7; the D gene is possibly TRBD1 (6 bases). V shed 7 bases and J shed 2 bases, with 16 bases lying between them. In germline, CDR1 is SGDLS, CDR2 YYNGEE. CDR3 size: 14 residues.

This clonotype appeared a few times. J is TRBJ1-3 and V is TRBV27; D is possibly TRBD1 (6 bases). This CDR3 has 14 residues. The V gene's germline CDR1 is MNHEY and CDR2 SMNVEV (reference sequence). V was pared by 8 bases and J by 4 bases, with 15 bases between. CDR3 protein: CASPPGASGNTIYF. CDR3 nucleotides: TGTGCCAGCCCCCCGGGGGCATCAGGAAACACCATATATTTT.

This clonotype was seen more than once but under ten times. The chain has TRBV9 and TRBJ2-1; 7 bases fit TRBD2. The CDR3 has 16 amino acids. V lost 2 bases, J lost 2 bases, and 7 bases stayed unmatched. Germline CDR1 and CDR2: SGDLS and YYNGEE. For the CDR3, the DNA is TGTGCCAGCAGCGTTCCGCTAGCGGTGACCTACAATGAGCAGTTCTTC. Its protein product is CASSVPLAVTYNEQFF.

This clonotype has only a few counts. V usage is TRBV6-5 and J usage is TRBJ2-1, with TRBD2 identical over 8 bases. The CDR3 totals 17 residues. The trim removed 0 bases at V and 2 bases at J, leaving 6 bases unmatched. Looked up from germline, CDR1 is MNHEY and CDR2 is SVGAGI. The CDR3 coding sequence is TGTGCCAGCAGTTACTCGTTAACCGGGGGGGCCTACAATGAGCAGTTCTTC. Translation: CASSYSLTGGAYNEQFF.

This clonotype was picked up a small number of times. The chain joins TRBV4-1 to TRBJ2-7; 13 bases line up with TRBD2. Germline V gives CDR1 MGHRA, CDR2 YSYEKL. The CDR3 is made up of 19 amino acids. V lost 0 bases, J lost 3 bases, and 11 bases stayed unmatched. The CDR3 nucleotides read TGCGCCAGCAGCCAAGATTGGGGGCGACTAGCGGGAGGTGTCTACGAGCAGTACTTC. It translates to CASSQDWGRLAGGVYEQYF.